This T cell receptor beta chain was captured in a study of post-analysis software for immune sequencing data. On the study more broadly: Relapsing-remitting, secondary progressive and progressive-relapsing multiple sclerosis were all included among the disease courses.

This clonotype was detected ten times or more. The antigen is unknown. With V trimmed by 4 bases and J by 2 bases, 5 bases remained unmatched. The CDR3 has 15 residues. Germline V gene lookup returns CDR1 SGHTA and CDR2 FQGNSA. Findings of the study overall: Controls had significantly higher normalized Chao1 diversity than multiple sclerosis patients. Higher frequency in patients than in controls was seen for roughly five TRBV segments, with TRBV5-6, TRBV5-1 and TRBV20-1 among them.

cDNA libraries of TCR beta carried unique molecular identifiers. From the PCR reads, TCRdb called clonotypes with MiXCR, one entry per CDR3 protein. The sample consists of approximately 730,000 distinct CDR3 sequences, 25% to 30% of them appearing once. The sequenced sample consisted of blood. The TCR sequence derives from a girl between 5 and 17 years old with multiple sclerosis. The chain is built from TRBV7-2 and TRBJ2-7, with 10 bases matching TRBD2. The CDR3: CASSSGLADTYEQYF. The CDR3 nucleotides are TGTGCCAGCAGCTCAGGACTAGCGGACACCTACGAGCAGTACTTC.